The 8 T cell receptor beta chains given below trace back to one sample, sequenced in a study of shared clonotypes between healthy human individuals. TCRdb's copy holds only in-frame clones and misses some; the assay was immunoSEQ multiplex PCR. The table includes some 500,000 clones, 90% to 97% detected once. Input material: naive CD4+ T cells sorted from blood. The sample's subset: CD45RA+ positively selected. The receptors here all came from a woman in her 30s in good health.

The chain joins TRBV7-9 to TRBJ2-7, with D tentatively TRBD2 (5 bases). V was pared by 5 bases and J by 3 bases, with 14 bases between. The CDR3 length is 14 residues. Looked up from germline, CDR1 is SEHNR and CDR2 is FQNEAQ (reference sequence). The CDR3 is CASSGRDLNYEQYF. The CDR3, as DNA: TGTGCCAGCAGCGGCCGGGATTTGAACTACGAGCAGTACTTC.

Comments on this clone: Sequence at one end of the junction differs from germline and may be a read error. The chain is built from TRBV7-2 and TRBJ2-3, with 8 positions matching TRBD2. Germline CDR1 and CDR2: SGHTA and FQGNSA. The CDR3 length is 16 residues. The CDR3 loop reads CASSVAGLTIPDTQYF. The CDR3, as DNA: TGTGCCAGCAGCGTAGCGGGACTTACAATACCAGATACGCAGTATTTT.

This chain links TRBV27 with TRBJ2-1, with TRBD2 matching 8 bases. Germline trimming cut 5 bases from V and 4 bases from J; bases unmatched to any gene: 4. CDR3 length equals 14 residues. The V gene's germline CDR1 is MNHEY and CDR2 SMNVEV (reference sequence). CDR3 bases: TGTGCCAGCAGTAAGCGGGAGATTTACAATGAGCAGTTCTTC. Its translation: CASSKREIYNEQFF.

V and J are TRBV25-1 and TRBJ2-2; 9 bases line up with TRBD2. This CDR3 is built from 16 residues. Germline CDR1 reads MGHDK; CDR2 reads SYGVNS. V was clipped by 3 bases and J by 7 bases; unmatched bases: 9. The CDR3 sequence is CASSDKREALFGELFF. CDR3 DNA sequence: TGTGCCAGCAGTGACAAGCGGGAGGCACTGTTCGGGGAGCTGTTTTTT. Full variable domain (rest looked up from reference TRBV25-1 and TRBJ2-2): EADIYQTPRYLVIGTGKKITLECSQTMGHDKMYWYQQDPGMELHLIHYSYGVNSTEKGDLSSESTVSRIRTEHFPLTLESARPSHTSQYLCASSDKREALFGELFFGEGSRLTVL.

J is TRBJ2-1 and V is TRBV7-9; D remains unclear. The CDR3 contains 16 residues. Between the trimmed V and J ends, which lost 1 base and 0 bases, there was a span of 10 bases. CDR1 is SEHNR, CDR2 FQNEAQ, per germline (reference sequence). CDR3 nucleotides: TGTGCCAGCAGCTTAGAGTTGCAGAGCTCCTACAATGAGCAGTTCTTC. It translates to CASSLELQSSYNEQFF.

This sequence joins TRBV28 and TRBJ2-1; 10 bases are shared with TRBD1. This CDR3 region has 15 residues. Germline V gene lookup returns CDR1 MDHEN and CDR2 SYDVKM. The ends lost 5 bases at V and 5 bases at J; junction bases unmatched: 6. CDR3 protein: CASSPTGGADNEQFF. The CDR3 region has the DNA TGTGCCAGCAGTCCGACAGGGGGCGCCGACAATGAGCAGTTCTTC.

J is TRBJ2-5 and V is TRBV11-2, with D tentatively TRBD1 (5 bases). The CDR3 runs 13 residues. Germline CDR1 reads SGHAT; CDR2 reads FQNNGV. With 2 bases removed from V and 5 bases from J, the gap between germline ends came to 9 bases. As DNA, the CDR3 is TGTGCCAGCAGCTTACAGGGTTACGAGACCCAGTACTTC. It is translated as CASSLQGYETQYF.

CDR3 in amino acids: CASREDVAGYNEQFF. For the CDR3, the DNA is TGTGCCAGCAGGGAGGACGTAGCAGGCTACAATGAGCAGTTCTTC. The chain joins TRBV2 to TRBJ2-1, with D possibly TRBD2 on 5 matching bases. Germline V gives CDR1 SNHLY, CDR2 FYNNEI. The CDR3 is 15 residues long. Trimming took 6 bases from V and 3 from J, leaving 15 bases between them. The full variable domain, rest sourced from reference TRBV2 and TRBJ2-1, is EPEVTQTPSHQVTQMGQEVILRCVPISNHLYFYWYRQILGQKVEFLVSFYNNEISEKSEIFDDQFSVERPDGSNFTLKIRSTKLEDSAMYFCASREDVAGYNEQFFGPGTRLTVL.